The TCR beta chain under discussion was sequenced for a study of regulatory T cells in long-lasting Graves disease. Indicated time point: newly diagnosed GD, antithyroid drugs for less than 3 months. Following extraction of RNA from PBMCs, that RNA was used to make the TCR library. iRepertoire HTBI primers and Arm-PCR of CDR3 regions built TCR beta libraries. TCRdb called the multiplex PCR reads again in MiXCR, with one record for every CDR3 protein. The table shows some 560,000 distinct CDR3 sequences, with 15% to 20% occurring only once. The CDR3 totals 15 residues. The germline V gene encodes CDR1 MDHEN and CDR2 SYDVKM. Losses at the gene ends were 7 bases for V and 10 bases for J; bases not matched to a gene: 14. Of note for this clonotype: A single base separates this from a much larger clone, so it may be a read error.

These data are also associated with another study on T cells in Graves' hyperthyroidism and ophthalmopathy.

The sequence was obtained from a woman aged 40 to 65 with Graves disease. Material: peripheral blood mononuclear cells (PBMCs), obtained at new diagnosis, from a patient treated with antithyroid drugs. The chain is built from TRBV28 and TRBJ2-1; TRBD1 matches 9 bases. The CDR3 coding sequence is TGTGCCAGCACTCCCACTGGACAGGGGAACTACGAGCAGTTCTTC. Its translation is CASTPTGQGNYEQFF. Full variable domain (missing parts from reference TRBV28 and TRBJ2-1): DVKVTQSSRYLVKRTGEKVFLECVQDMDHENMFWYRQDPGLGLRLIYFSYDVKMKEKGDIPEGYSVSREKKERFSLILESASTNQTSMYLCASTPTGQGNYEQFFGPGTRLTVL.